These 5 T cell receptor beta chains share one sample of origin, sequenced in a study of T cell repertoires in cytomegalovirus infection. TCRdb redid the calling of the reads with MiXCR, one entry per CDR3 protein. Of roughly 250,000 distinct CDR3 sequences listed, roughly an eighth are singletons. Material: PBMCs. The receptors were sampled from a human donor in good health (CMV status not recorded). Some clones in this sample may be carry-over from other donors' samples.

In this sample, this clonotype turned up a few times. The chain has TRBV7-8 and TRBJ1-5; D not certain. The CDR3 loop spans 12 amino acids. Between the trimmed V and J ends, which lost 4 bases and 7 bases, there was a span of 8 bases. Germline V gene data show CDR1 as SGHVS and CDR2 as FQNEAQ. CDR3 region: CASSSWSQPQHF. CDR3 nucleotides: TGTGCCAGCAGCTCATGGTCCCAGCCCCAGCATTTT.

This rearrangement joins TRBV19 to TRBJ1-6; tentatively, D is TRBD1 (6 bases). The CDR3 is 15 amino acids. The V end was cut by 7 bases, the J end by 9 bases, with 19 bases between. Germline loops: CDR1 LNHDA, CDR2 SQIVND (reference sequence). The DNA for the CDR3 is TGTGCCAGTAATCAAGGGGGGGTTCAAGCTTCACCCCTCCACTTT. It specifies CASNQGGVQASPLHF.

This clonotype was detected a few times. This chain uses TRBV10-3 with TRBJ1-2; 9 bases line up with TRBD1. CDR1 ENHRY and CDR2 SYGVKD come from the germline V gene. The CDR3 totals 12 residues. The J segment lost 10 bases and the V segment lost 6 bases, leaving 6 bases of the junction unmatched. CDR3 residues: CAISRTGDVYTF. For the CDR3, the DNA is TGTGCCATCAGCAGGACAGGGGACGTCTACACCTTC.

This clonotype was seen many times. V usage is TRBV7-8 and J usage is TRBJ1-2; D call uncertain. The CDR3 spans 13 residues. Between the trimmed V and J ends, which lost 5 bases and 8 bases, there was a span of 15 bases. Per germline, CDR1 SGHVS and CDR2 FQNEAQ. This CDR3 is CASSPSRSEGYTF. In nucleotides, the CDR3 is TGTGCCAGCAGCCCGAGCAGGAGCGAAGGCTACACCTTC.

The V and J genes are TRBV15 and TRBJ2-5; D may be TRBD2 (6 bases). CDR1 is LNHNV and CDR2 is YYDKDF in the germline V gene (reference sequence). The length of the CDR3 is 15 residues. Trimming cost V 3 bases and J 2 bases, with 13 bases left between them. CDR3 in DNA: TGTGCCACCAGCAGCTACCTACGGGGGCAAGAGACCCAGTACTTC. This codes for CATSSYLRGQETQYF.